The T cell receptor (beta chain) under discussion was sequenced for a study of breast tumors, draining lymph nodes, adjacent tissues. Study findings and constraints: Luminal-like breast cancer showed significantly higher tumor–nontumor repertoire similarity than basal-like. Tumor repertoires ranked between lymph nodes and nontumor tissue in diversity, with V and J gene preferences.

MiXCR was run by TCRdb on the multiplex PCR reads, yielding one entry per CDR3 protein. The sample contains roughly 23,000 distinct CDR3 sequences, under 75% of which appear only once. On this clonotype itself: Its specificity is not known.

Germline values: CDR1 SNHLY, CDR2 FYNNEI. The CDR3 runs 13 residues. The germline V and J ends were trimmed by 5 bases and 5 bases, with 13 bases remaining between them. The chain joins TRBV2 to TRBJ2-7; tentative D call: TRBD1 (5 bases). What was sequenced was tumor-adjacent breast tissue. The clonotype was recovered from a female donor with breast cancer. Some clones in this sample may be carry-over from other donors' samples. CDR3 sequence: CASSSRANHEQYF. The CDR3 DNA reads as TGTGCCAGCAGTAGCAGGGCTAACCACGAGCAGTACTTC.